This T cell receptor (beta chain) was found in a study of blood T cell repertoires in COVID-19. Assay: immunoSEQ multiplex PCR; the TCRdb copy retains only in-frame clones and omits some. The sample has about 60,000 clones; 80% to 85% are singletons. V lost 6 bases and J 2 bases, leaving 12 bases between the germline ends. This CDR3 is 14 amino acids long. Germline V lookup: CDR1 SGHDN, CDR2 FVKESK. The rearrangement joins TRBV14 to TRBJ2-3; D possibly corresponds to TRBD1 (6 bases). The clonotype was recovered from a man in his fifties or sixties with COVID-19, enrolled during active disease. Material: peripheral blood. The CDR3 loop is CASRTGTSTDTQYF. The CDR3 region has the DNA TGTGCCAGCAGGACCGGGACATCCACAGATACGCAGTATTTT.